This T cell receptor (beta chain) was captured by sequencing in a study of early T cells in non-severe SARS-CoV-2 infection. Unique molecular identifiers (one per individual cDNA molecule) were attached. Via MiXCR, TCRdb re-called the 5' RACE reads, giving one row per CDR3 protein. The sample records tens of thousands of distinct CDR3 sequences, about 12% being singletons. V gave up 3 bases and J gave up 1 base, with 13 bases separating them. CDR1 and CDR2 (germline): KGHSH, LQKENI. The CDR3 totals 17 residues. This chain uses TRBV18 with TRBJ2-6; D is possibly TRBD1 (6 bases). The specimen was whole blood. This clonotype was sampled from an adult who was a healthcare worker with PCR-confirmed SARS-CoV-2 infection or an uninfected control (not recorded which). CDR3 loop: CASSPKDSSSGANVLTF. CDR3 nucleotides: TGTGCCAGCTCACCCAAGGACAGTTCTTCTGGGGCCAACGTCCTGACTTTC. Full variable domain (missing parts from reference TRBV18 and TRBJ2-6): NAGVMQNPRHLVRRRGQEARLRCSPMKGHSHVYWYRQLPEEGLKFMVYLQKENIIDESGMPKERFSAEFPKEGPSILRIQQVVRGDSAAYFCASSPKDSSSGANVLTFGAGSRLTVL.